This entry concerns a single T cell receptor beta chain. Per the study methods: Using reference gene primer amplification, nucleated cell counts were estimated. Assay used: immunoSEQ multiplex PCR; TCRdb lists only in-frame clones, some missing. That table supplies the V and J calls and clone size; D and trimming were determined from the DNA. This table has 130,000 to 150,000 clones, approximately 80% appearing once. This entry comes from a study of blood T cell repertoires in COVID-19. About the research overall: PBMCs, B-cell-depleted T cells, or T cells provided the cDNA or gDNA that made up the material.

CDR3 size: 17 residues. V was cut by 3 bases and J by 6 bases, with 23 bases left in between. CDR1 is MNHEY and CDR2 is SMNVEV in the germline V gene (reference sequence). The sample taken for sequencing was peripheral blood. The sequence was collected from a man aged 60-69 years with active or convalescent COVID-19. The chain employs TRBV27 and TRBJ1-2; no clear D gene. CDR3 nucleotides: TGTGCCAGCAGTTTTAAGGACTTCCGGTGGGCGGACGATGGCTACACCTTC. Its protein product is CASSFKDFRWADDGYTF.